The 18 T cell receptor beta chains presented below share a single source sample, sequenced in a study of blood T cell repertoires in COVID-19. Sequencing was performed with immunoSEQ multiplex PCR; in TCRdb, only in-frame clones are kept and a portion is missing. In the table there are approximately 250,000 clones, about 88% of which are singletons. Sequencing was done on a sample of peripheral blood. All receptors come from a man aged 18 to 29 with active or convalescent COVID-19.

V usage is TRBV6-2 or TRBV6-3 and J usage is TRBJ2-3; no clear D gene. The length of the CDR3 is 11 residues. CDR1 and CDR2 from the germline V gene are MNHEY and SVGEGT. V gave up 1 base and J gave up 8 bases, with 4 bases separating them. The CDR3 reads CASSYFGTQYF. CDR3 bases: TGTGCCAGCAGTTACTTCGGTACGCAGTATTTT.

The chain carries TRBV6-1 and TRBJ1-2; perhaps TRBD1 as D (5 bases). Germline CDR1 reads MNHNS; CDR2 reads SASEGT. Deletions cut 2 bases from V and 5 bases from J, with 15 bases between. CDR3 size: 15 residues. This CDR3 reads CASSEIIGVAYGYTF. The CDR3 region has the DNA TGTGCCAGCAGTGAAATCATAGGGGTGGCTTATGGCTACACCTTC.

Regarding this clone: The junction shows a germline mismatch at one end, possibly a read error. V is TRBV2 and J is TRBJ1-4; a weak D match, TRBD1 (6 bases). CDR1 SNHLY and CDR2 FYNNEI come from the germline V gene. The CDR3 is 13 amino acids. The CDR3 DNA follows: TGTGCCAGCCGTGACAGGCTTTATGAAAAACTGTTTTTT. It yields the protein CASRDRLYEKLFF.

This clone was detected only once. The chain combines TRBV20-1 with TRBJ2-3; D gene unclear. V was trimmed by 6 bases and J by 5 bases, leaving 6 bases between them. Germline CDR1 and CDR2: DFQATT and SNEGSKA (reference sequence). This CDR3 contains 10 residues. The CDR3 nucleotides read TGCAGTGCCCTCTTAGATACGCAGTATTTT. This sequence encodes CSALLDTQYF.

The chain carries TRBV6-5 and TRBJ1-3, with 8 bases lining up with TRBD1. The germline V gene has CDR1 MNHEY and CDR2 SVGAGI. V was pared by 8 bases and J by 0 bases, with 6 bases of the junction left unmatched. This CDR3 is built from 15 residues. The CDR3 DNA reads as TGTGCCAGCGGGACAGGAGGCTCCTCTGGAAACACCATATATTTT. It specifies CASGTGGSSGNTIYF.

The J gene is TRBJ1-4, the V gene TRBV6-1; maybe TRBD1 (5 bases). Trimming cost V 2 bases and J 8 bases, with 18 bases left between them. The CDR3 runs to 16 residues. Germline assignment: CDR1 MNHNS and CDR2 SASEGT. The CDR3 sequence: CASSESLGQGGEKLFF. CDR3 coding DNA: TGTGCCAGCAGTGAAAGTTTGGGGCAGGGAGGGGAAAAACTGTTTTTT.

The genes are TRBV19 and TRBJ2-7; a possible D gene is TRBD2 (6 bases). This CDR3 has 17 residues. Per germline, CDR1 LNHDA and CDR2 SQIVND (reference sequence). V lost 5 bases to trimming and J lost 0 bases, with 20 bases between them. Here the CDR3 reads CASSAIGSGSSSYEQYF. The CDR3, as DNA: TGTGCCAGTAGTGCTATTGGGAGCGGGTCGAGCTCCTACGAGCAGTACTTC.

The CDR3 loop reads CASSPGGLRTGELFF. The CDR3 DNA follows: TGTGCCAGCTCACCCGGGGGGCTCCGGACCGGGGAGCTGTTTTTT. J is TRBJ2-2 and V is TRBV18, with D possibly TRBD2 on 7 matching bases. V was cut by 3 bases and J by 5 bases, with 13 bases left in between. In germline, CDR1 is KGHSH, CDR2 LQKENI. CDR3 length: 15 amino acids.

The chain carries TRBV2 and TRBJ2-7, with 11 bases that match TRBD2. Germline lookup yields CDR1 SNHLY and CDR2 FYNNEI. Unmatched junction bases numbered 12, after V lost 5 bases and J lost 3 bases. This CDR3 is built from 17 residues. The CDR3: CASSPELLAGVGYEQYF. CDR3 bases: TGTGCCAGCAGTCCCGAATTACTAGCGGGGGTGGGCTACGAGCAGTACTTC.

The chain has TRBV28 and TRBJ2-2; tentatively, D is TRBD2 (6 bases). Trimming cost V 3 bases and J 2 bases, with 10 bases left between them. Per germline, CDR1 MDHEN and CDR2 SYDVKM. The CDR3 has 15 amino acids. DNA for the CDR3: TGTGCCAGCAGTTTCGGGGGTCCTAACACCGGGGAGCTGTTTTTT. Residues: CASSFGGPNTGELFF. The full variable domain, completed using reference TRBV28 and TRBJ2-2, is DVKVTQSSRYLVKRTGEKVFLECVQDMDHENMFWYRQDPGLGLRLIYFSYDVKMKEKGDIPEGYSVSREKKERFSLILESASTNQTSMYLCASSFGGPNTGELFFGEGSRLTVL.

The V and J genes are TRBV4-1 and TRBJ2-5, with TRBD1 identical over 8 bases. The CDR3 has 14 residues. CDR1 and CDR2 (germline): MGHRA, YSYEKL. The V gene end was trimmed by 3 bases and the J gene end by 5 bases; junction bases not matched to a gene: 5. The chain's CDR3 is CASSQEQGDETQYF. In nucleotides, the CDR3 is TGCGCCAGCAGCCAGGAACAGGGGGATGAGACCCAGTACTTC.

The V gene is TRBV18, the J gene TRBJ2-6, with a possible D match to TRBD1 (5 bases). V lost 5 bases and J lost 2, with 10 bases in between. CDR3 length: 15 residues. CDR1 and CDR2 from the germline V gene are KGHSH and LQKENI. The CDR3 bases are TGTGCCAGCTCAGTAGGGGCCACTGGGGCCAACGTCCTGACTTTC. Its protein product is CASSVGATGANVLTF.

This chain connects TRBV2 to TRBJ1-2, with D perhaps matching TRBD1 (5 bases). CDR1 is SNHLY and CDR2 is FYNNEI in the germline V gene. V was shortened by 6 bases and J by 7 bases, with 15 bases between the two germline ends. The CDR3 is 13 residues long. The CDR3 coding sequence is TGTGCCAGCAGCGCACAGGATCTGGGTGGCTACACCTTC. Translated, it gives CASSAQDLGGYTF.

The rearrangement joins TRBV5-6 to TRBJ1-2; no clear D. This CDR3 comprises 13 residues. V was shortened by 4 bases and J by 1 base, with 8 bases between the two germline ends. Germline V CDR1 and CDR2: SGHDT, YYEEEE. Written as DNA, the CDR3 is TGTGCCAGCAGCCCAAGACATAACTATGGCTACACCTTC. Amino acid sequence: CASSPRHNYGYTF.

The chain recombines TRBV25-1 with TRBJ2-3, with 7 nucleotides matching TRBD2. Germline-derived CDR1 and CDR2 are MGHDK and SYGVNS. With V trimmed by 9 bases and J by 0 bases, 12 bases remained unmatched. The CDR3 spans 16 residues. The CDR3 is CASGESGDSSTDTQYF. The DNA of the CDR3 is TGTGCCAGTGGAGAGAGCGGGGATTCTAGCACAGATACGCAGTATTTT.

V is TRBV21-1 and J is TRBJ2-4; the table's D gene call, TRBD1, was not cross checked with the DNA. TRBV21-1 is a pseudogene segment. CDR3 length equals 16 residues. The CDR3 here is CASSAPGQGIGNIQYF. CDR3 DNA: TGTGCCAGCAGCGCCCCGGGACAGGGTATTGGAAACATTCAGTACTTC.

This clone was observed a single time. This chain uses TRBV19 with TRBJ1-5; D gene unclear. Trimming took off 3 bases at V and 5 bases at J, with 14 bases between the two ends. CDR3 length equals 15 residues. CDR1 LNHDA and CDR2 SQIVND come from the germline V gene (reference sequence). The CDR3 reads CASSMREQIYQPQHF. The DNA for the CDR3 is TGTGCCAGTAGTATGAGGGAGCAGATCTATCAGCCCCAGCATTTT.

The V and J genes are TRBV6-5 and TRBJ1-4; D remains ambiguous. CDR3 length: 15 amino acids. The V end lost 0 bases, the J end lost 5 bases, and 10 bases lay between the germline ends. Per germline, CDR1 MNHEY and CDR2 SVGAGI. DNA for the CDR3: TGTGCCAGCAGTTACTCGCCCGGCGGAAATGAAAAACTGTTTTTT. It yields the protein CASSYSPGGNEKLFF.